This TCR beta chain appears in the sequencing data of a study of blood T cell repertoires in COVID-19. Study at large: Both acute and convalescent COVID-19 samples were obtained from the United States, Italy and Spain.

The method was immunoSEQ multiplex PCR; TCRdb's version includes in-frame clones alone and lacks a portion of them. The table lists 65,000 to 75,000 clones, roughly nine tenths of them singletons. This CDR3 has 15 amino acids. Per the germline V gene, CDR1 is KGHSH and CDR2 is LQKENI. Trimming shortened V by 5 bases and J by 1 base, and 13 bases separated the two germline ends. Input material: peripheral blood. This chain uses TRBV18 with TRBJ2-3, with TRBD1 as a possible D gene (6 bases). The clonotype comes from a man aged 50 to 59 with acute or convalescent COVID-19. The CDR3 nucleotides read TGTGCCAGCTCAGGTCAACAGGGAGGCACAGATACGCAGTATTTT. It specifies CASSGQQGGTDTQYF. The whole variable domain, remainder taken from reference TRBV18 and TRBJ2-3, is NAGVMQNPRHLVRRRGQEARLRCSPMKGHSHVYWYRQLPEEGLKFMVYLQKENIIDESGMPKERFSAEFPKEGPSILRIQQVVRGDSAAYFCASSGQQGGTDTQYFGPGTRLTVL.